What follows are 32 T cell receptor beta chains derived from one specimen sequenced in a study of blood T cell repertoires in COVID-19. Method: immunoSEQ multiplex PCR; TCRdb's copy keeps in-frame clones and lacks some. Altogether fewer than 200,000 clones are present, about nine tenths being singletons, with the ten largest covering around 4.6%. The sequenced sample was peripheral blood. Source of these receptors: a man aged 25-40 years with COVID-19, enrolled during active disease.

The V gene is TRBV6-7, the J gene TRBJ2-3; the match to TRBD2 covers 7 bases. TRBV6-7 is flagged as an ORF with uncertain function. The V and J ends lost 6 bases and 2 bases, in that order; junction bases with no gene match: 5. This CDR3 has 14 residues. As DNA, the CDR3 is TGTGCCAGCAGATCTAGCGGATACACAGATACGCAGTATTTT. Residues: CASRSSGYTDTQYF.

For the CDR3, the DNA is TGTGCCAGCAGCTCCTTAGCGGGGGAAAGCACAGATACGCAGTATTTT. Translated, it gives CASSSLAGESTDTQYF. The chain combines TRBV7-6 with TRBJ2-3, with 9 bases identical to TRBD2. After removal of 4 bases from V and 0 bases from J, the junction contained 5 bases not matched to a gene. This CDR3 is built from 16 residues. In germline, CDR1 is SGHVS, CDR2 FNYEAQ.

J is TRBJ1-2 and V is TRBV6-2 or TRBV6-3; 9 positions agree with TRBD1. Germline CDR1 is MNHEY and CDR2 is SVGEGT. This CDR3 spans 15 amino acids. Germline trimming cut 7 bases from V and 4 bases from J; bases unmatched to any gene: 10. CDR3 sequence reads: CASNPGQGISYGYTF. The CDR3 coding sequence is TGTGCCAGCAACCCGGGACAGGGCATAAGCTATGGCTACACCTTC.

This clone was detected only a few times. This chain joins TRBV16 and TRBJ2-7, with TRBD1 as a possible D gene (6 bases). The V and J ends lost 2 bases and 5 bases respectively, with 22 bases between them. Germline V gene sequence: CDR1 KGHSY, CDR2 FQNENV. The CDR3 spans 17 residues. The CDR3 sequence: CASSQNLGAQGQDEQYF. As DNA, the CDR3 is TGTGCCAGCAGCCAAAACTTGGGGGCACAGGGTCAGGACGAGCAGTACTTC. The variable domain in full, with the rest retrieved from reference TRBV16 and TRBJ2-7, is GEEVAQTPKHLVRGEGQKAKLYCAPIKGHSYVFWYQQVLKNEFKFLISFQNENVFDETGMPKERFSAKCLPNSPCSLEIQATKLEDSAVYFCASSQNLGAQGQDEQYFGPGTRLTVT.

This clone was observed once. The chain combines TRBV7-6 with TRBJ2-3; D gene unclear. Per the germline V gene, CDR1 is SGHVS and CDR2 is FNYEAQ. This CDR3 is built from 14 residues. Trimming took 1 base from V and 4 from J, leaving 9 bases between them. The CDR3 sequence: CASSLDFSADTQYF. DNA for the CDR3: TGTGCCAGCAGCTTAGATTTTTCGGCAGATACGCAGTATTTT.

This clone was detected only once. The CDR3 nucleotides are TGTGCCAGCAGCCCCCCTAGGACAGGGGTCTACAATGAGCAGTTCTTC. Translating gives CASSPPRTGVYNEQFF. The J gene is TRBJ2-1, the V gene TRBV7-9, with 9 bases that match TRBD1. The CDR3 is 16 amino acids. Trimming at V came to 5 bases and at J to 3 bases, leaving 8 bases not matched to a gene. The germline V gene has CDR1 SEHNR and CDR2 FQNEAQ (reference sequence).

The chain joins TRBV4-1 to TRBJ1-1; D not certain. This CDR3 is 13 amino acids long. V lost 4 bases and J lost 4, with 10 bases in between. Per germline, CDR1 MGHRA and CDR2 YSYEKL. The CDR3 sequence: CASSLIASTEAFF. In DNA form, the CDR3 reads TGCGCCAGCAGCCTAATAGCGAGCACTGAAGCTTTCTTT.

Points on this clone: This sample also contains other DNA sequences that code for the same CDR3. The chain recombines TRBV7-9 with TRBJ1-1, with 7 bases aligning to TRBD1. Germline V gene lookup returns CDR1 SEHNR and CDR2 FQNEAQ (reference sequence). CDR3 length equals 15 residues. V trimming: 5 bases; J trimming: 0 bases; junction bases outside the gene matches: 6. This CDR3 reads CASSPDRAMNTEAFF. In nucleotides, the CDR3 is TGTGCCAGCAGCCCCGACAGGGCGATGAACACTGAAGCTTTCTTT.

The CDR3 sequence: CASSPSGPYEQYF. CDR3 nucleotides: TGTGCCAGCAGCCCCAGCGGGCCTTACGAGCAGTACTTC. The gene calls are TRBV7-3 and TRBJ2-7; D may be TRBD2 (6 bases). The CDR3 spans 13 residues. Germline V CDR1 and CDR2: SGHTA, FQGTGA. Trimming shortened V by 5 bases and J by 4 bases, and 12 bases separated the two germline ends. Full variable domain (missing parts from reference TRBV7-3 and TRBJ2-7): GAGVSQTPSNKVTEKGKYVELRCDPISGHTALYWYRQSLGQGPEFLIYFQGTGAADDSGLPNDRFFAVRPEGSVSTLKIQRTERGDSAVYLCASSPSGPYEQYFGPGTRLTVT.

J is TRBJ2-7 and V is TRBV4-1, with TRBD1 matching 8 bases. The CDR3 has 13 residues. V shed 4 bases, J shed 7 bases, and the junction held 6 bases outside the gene matches. The germline CDR1 and CDR2 sequences are MGHRA and YSYEKL. CDR3 nucleotides: TGCGCCAGCAGCCCTCAGGGGGCGCGGGAGCAGTACTTC. Protein sequence: CASSPQGAREQYF.

This chain joins TRBV4-2 and TRBJ1-1, with D possibly TRBD1 on 5 matching bases. The length of the CDR3 is 14 residues. With 1 base removed from V and 5 bases from J, the gap between germline ends came to 11 bases. Germline V gene lookup returns CDR1 LGHNA and CDR2 YNFKEQ. CDR3 coding DNA: TGTGCCAGCAGCCAAGGTAGGAAGGGGACTGAAGCTTTCTTT. The encoded protein is CASSQGRKGTEAFF.

This chain connects TRBV10-1 to TRBJ2-7, with TRBD2 matching over 13 bases. Losses at the gene ends were 3 bases for V and 4 bases for J; bases not matched to a gene: 3. Germline CDR1 and CDR2: WNHNN and SYGVQD (reference sequence). This CDR3 spans 15 amino acids. CDR3 sequence reads: CASSDPGLAGYEQYF. DNA of the CDR3: TGCGCCAGCAGTGACCCGGGACTAGCGGGATACGAGCAGTACTTC.

The chain employs TRBV7-9 and TRBJ1-3; a weak D match, TRBD1 (6 bases). The V and J ends lost 7 bases and 2 bases respectively, with 12 bases between them. Germline V gene sequence: CDR1 SEHNR, CDR2 FQNEAQ (reference sequence). The CDR3 consists of 14 residues. In nucleotides, the CDR3 is TGTGCCAGCATCCTTACAGGGCCTGGAAACACCATATATTTT. Protein product: CASILTGPGNTIYF.

The chain has TRBV10-3 and TRBJ1-2, with D hard to call. With 7 bases removed from V and 4 bases from J, the gap between germline ends came to 10 bases. Germline V gene lookup returns CDR1 ENHRY and CDR2 SYGVKD. The CDR3 spans 12 residues. The DNA for the CDR3 is TGTGCCATCAAAGAGCCGATCTATGGCTACACCTTC. Translation: CAIKEPIYGYTF.

The rearrangement joins TRBV5-6 to TRBJ1-2; the match to TRBD1 covers 7 bases. Germline assignment: CDR1 SGHDT and CDR2 YYEEEE. With 0 bases clipped from V and 5 bases from J, the junction kept 1 base outside the gene matches. This CDR3 region has 13 residues. The DNA of the CDR3 is TGTGCCAGCAGCTTGGCCAGGGGGTATGGCTACACCTTC. Its translation is CASSLARGYGYTF. The entire variable domain, with the rest obtained from reference TRBV5-6 and TRBJ1-2, is as follows: DAGVTQSPTHLIKTRGQQVTLRCSPKSGHDTVSWYQQALGQGPQFIFQYYEEEERQRGNFPDRFSGHQFPNYSSELNVNALLLGDSALYLCASSLARGYGYTFGSGTRLTVV.

The chain links TRBV6-5 to TRBJ1-2, with TRBD1 matching over 9 bases. Per germline, CDR1 MNHEY and CDR2 SVGAGI. This CDR3 comprises 14 residues. V was clipped by 6 bases and J by 4 bases; unmatched bases: 6. For the CDR3, the DNA is TGTGCCAGCAGCAACAGGGGGCAGGGCTATGGCTACACCTTC. This sequence encodes CASSNRGQGYGYTF.

The chain recombines TRBV19 with TRBJ1-6; no clear D gene. Germline V gives CDR1 LNHDA, CDR2 SQIVND (reference sequence). This CDR3 region has 14 residues. V was trimmed by 6 bases and J by 0 bases, leaving 6 bases between them. CDR3 amino acids: CASSESSYNSPLHF. In nucleotides, the CDR3 is TGTGCCAGTAGCGAGAGCTCCTATAATTCACCCCTCCACTTT.

The chain is built from TRBV11-2 and TRBJ2-1; TRBD2 matches 9 bases. J gave up 1 base and V 8 bases, and 9 bases lay outside the gene matches. This CDR3 contains 16 residues. Germline V CDR1 and CDR2: SGHAT, FQNNGV. Written as DNA, the CDR3 is TGTGCCAGCGCTCCCCCCACTAGCGGGTCCTACAATGAGCAGTTCTTC. It encodes CASAPPTSGSYNEQFF.

This rearrangement joins TRBV28 to TRBJ1-1; weak D call: TRBD1 (6 bases). Per the germline V gene, CDR1 is MDHEN and CDR2 is SYDVKM. V lost 6 bases and J 1 base, leaving 15 bases between the germline ends. The CDR3 runs to 15 residues. The CDR3 is CASRSTGQKNTEAFF. The CDR3 DNA is TGTGCCAGCAGATCTACCGGACAGAAGAACACTGAAGCTTTCTTT.

The chain couples TRBV18 to TRBJ2-2, with 11 bases lining up with TRBD1. Germline assignment: CDR1 KGHSH and CDR2 LQKENI. V trimming: 4 bases; J trimming: 0 bases; junction bases outside the gene matches: 7. The CDR3 consists of 18 residues. Here the CDR3 reads CASSRTGTGGTNTGELFF. The CDR3 nucleotides are TGTGCCAGCTCACGGACCGGGACAGGGGGGACGAACACCGGGGAGCTGTTTTTT.

The chain combines TRBV3-1 (or the pseudogene TRBV3-2) with TRBJ2-7; the D gene is possibly TRBD1 (5 bases). Germline V CDR1 and CDR2: LGHDT, YNNKEL (reference sequence). The CDR3 totals 12 residues. V lost 5 bases and J lost 0, with 5 bases in between. The CDR3 region has the DNA TGTGCCAGCAGCAGGGGCTCCTACGAGCAGTACTTC. This encodes CASSRGSYEQYF.

The chain is built from TRBV19 and TRBJ1-2; TRBD1 might be the D (5 bases). The V end lost 5 bases, the J end lost 5 bases, and 12 bases lay between the germline ends. Germline V gene lookup returns CDR1 LNHDA and CDR2 SQIVND (reference sequence). The CDR3 contains 13 residues. CDR3 bases: TGTGCCAGTAGTTCGCAGGGTCGGTATGGCTACACCTTC. Protein: CASSSQGRYGYTF.

This chain links TRBV5-8 with TRBJ1-3; TRBD1 is a possible D gene (6 bases). Germline assignment: CDR1 SGHTS and CDR2 YDEGEE. V was pared by 4 bases and J by 5 bases, with 16 bases between. This CDR3 is 15 amino acids long. CDR3 nucleotides: TGTGCCAGCAGCGCCTCCGGGACAACGAGAAACACCATATATTTT. Translated, it gives CASSASGTTRNTIYF. The whole variable domain, filled in from reference TRBV5-8 and TRBJ1-3, reads EAGVTQSPTHLIKTRGQQATLRCSPISGHTSVYWYQQALGLGLQFLLWYDEGEERNRGNFPPRFSGRQFPNYSSELNVNALELEDSALYLCASSASGTTRNTIYFGEGSWLTVV.

The CDR3 bases are TGTGCCAGCAGCTTGGAGAAGACAGGAACAGATACGCAGTATTTT. Protein: CASSLEKTGTDTQYF. This sequence joins TRBV13 and TRBJ2-3; possible D gene TRBD1, 6 bases. CDR3 length equals 15 residues. The V gene's germline CDR1 is PRHDT and CDR2 FYEKMQ (reference sequence). Trimming cost V 3 bases and J 3 bases, with 13 bases left between them.

This clone was picked up a small number of times. The chain couples TRBV6-2 or TRBV6-3 to TRBJ2-5; 7 positions match TRBD1. Per the germline V gene, CDR1 is MNHEY and CDR2 is SVGEGT. The CDR3 length is 14 residues. Trimming removed 0 bases from V and 4 bases from J; junction bases left unmatched: 2. CDR3 nucleotide sequence: TGTGCCAGCAGTTACTCGGCAGGGGGAGAGACCCAGTACTTC. Translating gives CASSYSAGGETQYF.

The CDR3 is CASSSTASGTGGELFF. The CDR3 DNA follows: TGTGCCAGCAGCTCGACAGCCTCCGGAACTGGAGGGGAGCTGTTTTTT. The gene calls are TRBV7-2 and TRBJ2-2; the D gene is possibly TRBD1 (5 bases). This CDR3 spans 16 amino acids. CDR1 and CDR2 (germline): SGHTA, FQGNSA. V was clipped by 4 bases and J by 8 bases, with 20 bases between them.

The chain links TRBV20-1 to TRBJ1-1, with 7 bases identical to TRBD1. The CDR3 is 11 amino acids. Germline CDR1 DFQATT, CDR2 SNEGSKA (reference sequence). V trimming: 6 bases; J trimming: 11 bases; junction bases outside the gene matches: 9. The CDR3 spells CSALTGVEAFF. The CDR3 DNA reads as TGCAGTGCCCTAACAGGGGTGGAGGCTTTCTTT.

The CDR3 sequence is CASSLVSLAGIGQETQYF. CDR3 coding DNA: TGTGCCAGCAGCTTAGTAAGCCTAGCGGGGATTGGCCAAGAGACCCAGTACTTC. The rearrangement links TRBV7-9 to TRBJ2-5, with 9 bases identical to TRBD2. V trimming: 1 base; J trimming: 1 base; junction bases outside the gene matches: 10. The germline V gene encodes CDR1 SEHNR and CDR2 FQNEAQ (reference sequence). The CDR3 loop spans 18 amino acids.

The V and J genes are TRBV19 and TRBJ2-7; a weak D match, TRBD1 (5 bases). The CDR3 spans 13 residues. Trimming shortened V by 2 bases and J by 1 base, and 6 bases separated the two germline ends. Per the germline V gene, CDR1 is LNHDA and CDR2 is SQIVND (reference sequence). CDR3 sequence reads: CASSIRQSYEQYF. The CDR3 DNA follows: TGTGCCAGTAGTATACGACAGTCCTACGAGCAGTACTTC. Drawing the rest from reference TRBV19 and TRBJ2-7, the complete variable domain is DGGITQSPKYLFRKEGQNVTLSCEQNLNHDAMYWYRQDPGQGLRLIYYSQIVNDFQKGDIAEGYSVSREKKESFPLTVTSAQKNPTAFYLCASSIRQSYEQYFGPGTRLTVT.

The genes are TRBV25-1 and TRBJ2-7; 7 nucleotides align to TRBD1. The CDR3 has 15 amino acids. Germline V lookup: CDR1 MGHDK, CDR2 SYGVNS. J lost 5 bases, V lost 7 bases, and 14 bases had no gene match. This CDR3 reads CASTPLLTGTNEQYF. Written as DNA, the CDR3 is TGTGCCAGCACCCCACTCCTGACAGGGACCAACGAGCAGTACTTC.

The chain joins TRBV10-3 to TRBJ1-2; 12 bases fit TRBD1. V lost 6 bases, J lost 2 bases, and 7 bases stayed unmatched. Germline V gene sequence: CDR1 ENHRY, CDR2 SYGVKD. This CDR3 contains 16 residues. The CDR3 region is CAISGGQGAGNYGYTF. The CDR3 nucleotides are TGTGCCATCAGCGGGGGACAGGGGGCGGGAAACTATGGCTACACCTTC.

The chain employs TRBV27 and TRBJ2-1, with TRBD2 identical over 14 bases. This CDR3 has 16 amino acids. The germline gives CDR1 MNHEY, CDR2 SMNVEV (reference sequence). J gave up 8 bases and V 7 bases, and 10 bases lay outside the gene matches. This CDR3 reads CASTTGGLAGVDEQFF. The CDR3 DNA reads as TGTGCCAGCACGACAGGGGGACTAGCGGGAGTGGATGAGCAGTTCTTC.